The next 9 T cell receptor beta chains were all read from a single sample in a study of breast tumors, draining lymph nodes, adjacent tissues. TCRdb used MiXCR to reprocess the multiplex PCR reads, holding one entry per CDR3 protein. In the table there are 20,000 to 25,000 distinct CDR3 sequences, 50% of which are singletons. Sequenced input: breast tumor tissue. The receptors here all came from a female donor with breast cancer. Some clones in this sample may be carry-over from other donors' samples.

Regarding this clonotype: The junction shows a germline mismatch at one end, possibly a read error. Here the CDR3 reads CASRLGAGGETQCF. The CDR3 nucleotides are TGTGCCAGCAGGCTTGGGGCAGGGGGGGAGACCCAGTGCTTC. The chain has TRBV12-5 and TRBJ2-5; D tentatively reads TRBD1 or TRBD2 (7 bases each). Per germline, CDR1 LGHNT and CDR2 FRNRAP. This CDR3 has 14 residues.

Comment on this clonotype: An end of the junction differs from the germline gene, which may be a read error. The rearrangement joins TRBV27 to TRBJ2-3; possibly TRBD1 for D (5 bases). CDR1 is MNHEY and CDR2 is SMNVEV in the germline V gene (reference sequence). The CDR3 covers 14 residues. In DNA, the CDR3 is TGTGCCAGCAGTTTGGGGCGGAGTACAGGTACGCAGTATTTT. It specifies CASSLGRSTGTQYF.

The table lists this clonotype with many counts. This chain uses TRBV14 with TRBJ1-2; 7 nucleotides align to TRBD1. The V gene end was trimmed by 4 bases and the J gene end by 8 bases; junction bases not matched to a gene: 16. Germline loops: CDR1 SGHDN, CDR2 FVKESK. The CDR3 contains 16 residues. CDR3: CASSPQGQGDVGGYTF. The CDR3 DNA reads TGTGCCAGCAGCCCCCAAGGGCAGGGGGACGTCGGAGGCTACACCTTC. The variable domain in full, completed from reference TRBV14 and TRBJ1-2, reads EAGVTQFPSHSVIEKGQTVTLRCDPISGHDNLYWYRRVMGKEIKFLLHFVKESKQDESGMPNNRFLAERTGGTYSTLKVQPAELEDSGVYFCASSPQGQGDVGGYTFGSGTRLTVV.

In its sample, this clonotype was seen many times. The chain links TRBV5-1 to TRBJ2-1, with a possible D match to TRBD2 (7 bases). This CDR3 has 19 amino acids. CDR1 is SGHRS and CDR2 is YFSETQ in the germline V gene. The germline V and J ends were trimmed by 0 bases and 6 bases, with 25 bases remaining between them. The CDR3 bases are TGCGCCAGCAGCTTGGGTCTAGGGGGAGGGGAGGATAGGCTCAATGAGCAGTTCTTC. Its protein product is CASSLGLGGGEDRLNEQFF.

The J gene is TRBJ1-2, the V gene TRBV7-6; D remains unclear. V was shortened by 3 bases and J by 4 bases, with 12 bases between the two germline ends. The length of the CDR3 is 14 residues. Germline CDR1 reads SGHVS; CDR2 reads FNYEAQ. The CDR3 reads CASSLREEGYGYTF. CDR3 nucleotides: TGTGCCAGCAGCTTGAGGGAAGAGGGCTATGGCTACACCTTC.

This clonotype was seen at least ten times. CDR3 bases: TGTGCCAGCACGAGGACCTTCACCGGGGAGCTGTTTTTT. Protein product: CASTRTFTGELFF. V gene TRBV6-6 combines with J gene TRBJ2-2; D unclear. Germline loops: CDR1 MNHNY, CDR2 SVGAGI (reference sequence). This CDR3 has 13 residues. Between the trimmed V and J ends, which lost 7 bases and 4 bases, there was a span of 10 bases.

At least ten counts were recorded for this clonotype. This could be a read error, since a much larger clone is one nucleotide away. The chain joins TRBV25-1 to TRBJ2-1; 12 nucleotides agree with TRBD2. V was clipped by 7 bases and J by 10 bases; unmatched bases: 8. This CDR3 has 14 amino acids. Germline CDR1 reads MGHDK; CDR2 reads SYGVNS. DNA for the CDR3: TGTGCCAGCACGGGGGCACTAGCGGGAGGCGAGCAGTTCTTC. This gives the protein CASTGALAGGEQFF.

This clonotype is termed medium-sized. The V and J genes are TRBV19 and TRBJ1-2; D may be TRBD1 (5 bases). CDR3 size: 14 residues. Trimming took 2 bases from V and 0 from J, leaving 7 bases between them. Germline V CDR1 and CDR2: LNHDA, SQIVND (reference sequence). The DNA of the CDR3 is TGTGCCAGTAGTATAAGGGGATCTAACTATGGCTACACCTTC. The encoded protein is CASSIRGSNYGYTF. Using reference TRBV19 and TRBJ1-2 for the parts outside the CDR3, the full variable domain is DGGITQSPKYLFRKEGQNVTLSCEQNLNHDAMYWYRQDPGQGLRLIYYSQIVNDFQKGDIAEGYSVSREKKESFPLTVTSAQKNPTAFYLCASSIRGSNYGYTFGSGTRLTVV.

The sample holds many counts of this clonotype. J is TRBJ2-1 and V is TRBV12-3 or TRBV12-4, with TRBD2 as a possible D gene (6 bases). The ends were cut back, 7 bases at V and 1 base at J, with 14 bases in the middle. This CDR3 comprises 15 residues. This chain's CDR3 is CASTEAGGSYNEQFF. The CDR3 bases are TGTGCCAGCACCGAGGCCGGAGGGTCCTACAATGAGCAGTTCTTC.